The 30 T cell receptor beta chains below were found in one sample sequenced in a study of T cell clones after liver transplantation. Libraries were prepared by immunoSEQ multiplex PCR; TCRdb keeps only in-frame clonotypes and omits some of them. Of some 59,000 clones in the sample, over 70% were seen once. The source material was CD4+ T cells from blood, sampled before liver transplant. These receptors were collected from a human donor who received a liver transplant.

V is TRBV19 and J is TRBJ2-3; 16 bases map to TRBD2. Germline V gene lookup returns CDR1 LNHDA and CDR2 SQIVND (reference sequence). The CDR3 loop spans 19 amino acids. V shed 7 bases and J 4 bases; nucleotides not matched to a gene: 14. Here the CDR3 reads CASTPGTSGGAGVADTQYF. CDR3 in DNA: TGTGCCAGTACCCCTGGGACTAGCGGGGGGGCCGGCGTCGCAGATACGCAGTATTTT.

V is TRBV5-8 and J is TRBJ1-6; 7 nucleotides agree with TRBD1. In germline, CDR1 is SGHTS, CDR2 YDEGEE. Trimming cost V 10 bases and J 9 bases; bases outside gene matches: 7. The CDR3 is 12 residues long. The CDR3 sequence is CAPTGKASPLHF. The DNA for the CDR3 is TGTGCCCCGACAGGGAAAGCTTCACCCCTCCACTTT.

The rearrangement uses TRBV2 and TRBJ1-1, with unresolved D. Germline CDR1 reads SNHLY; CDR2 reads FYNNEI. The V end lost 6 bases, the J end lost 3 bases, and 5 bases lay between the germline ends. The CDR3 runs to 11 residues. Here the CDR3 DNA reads TGTGCCAGCAGCTCAGACACTGAAGCTTTCTTT. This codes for CASSSDTEAFF.

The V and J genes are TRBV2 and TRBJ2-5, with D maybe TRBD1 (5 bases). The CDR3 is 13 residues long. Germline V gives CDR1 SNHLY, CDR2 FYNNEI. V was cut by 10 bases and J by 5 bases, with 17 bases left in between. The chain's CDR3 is CATPDSLGETQYF. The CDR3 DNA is TGTGCCACCCCCGACAGTCTCGGGGAGACCCAGTACTTC. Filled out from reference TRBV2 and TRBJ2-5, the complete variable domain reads EPEVTQTPSHQVTQMGQEVILRCVPISNHLYFYWYRQILGQKVEFLVSFYNNEISEKSEIFDDQFSVERPDGSNFTLKIRSTKLEDSAMYFCATPDSLGETQYFGPGTRLLVL.

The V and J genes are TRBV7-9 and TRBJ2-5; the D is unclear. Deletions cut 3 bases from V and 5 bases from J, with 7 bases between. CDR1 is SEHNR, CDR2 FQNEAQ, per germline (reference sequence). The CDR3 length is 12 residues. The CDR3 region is CASSFELETQYF. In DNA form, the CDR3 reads TGTGCCAGCAGCTTTGAGTTGGAGACCCAGTACTTC.

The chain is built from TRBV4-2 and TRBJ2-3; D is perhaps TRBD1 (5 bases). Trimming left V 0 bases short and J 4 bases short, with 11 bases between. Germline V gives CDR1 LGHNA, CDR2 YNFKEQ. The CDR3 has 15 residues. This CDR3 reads CASSQEEGVPDTQYF. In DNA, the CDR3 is TGTGCCAGCAGCCAAGAGGAAGGGGTGCCAGATACGCAGTATTTT.

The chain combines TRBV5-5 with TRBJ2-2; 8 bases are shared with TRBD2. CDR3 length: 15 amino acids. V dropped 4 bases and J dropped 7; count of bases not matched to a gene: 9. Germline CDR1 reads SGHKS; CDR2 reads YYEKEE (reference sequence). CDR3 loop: CASSQGTSGVGELFF. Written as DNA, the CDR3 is TGTGCCAGCAGCCAGGGAACTAGCGGAGTCGGGGAGCTGTTTTTT.

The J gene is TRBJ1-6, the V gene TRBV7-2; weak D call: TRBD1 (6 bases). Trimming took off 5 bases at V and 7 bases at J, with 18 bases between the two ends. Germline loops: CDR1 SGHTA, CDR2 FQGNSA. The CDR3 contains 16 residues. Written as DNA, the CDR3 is TGTGCCAGCAGCCCCCCGCGGGGGCGGGGGAATTCACCCCTCCACTTT. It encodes CASSPPRGRGNSPLHF.

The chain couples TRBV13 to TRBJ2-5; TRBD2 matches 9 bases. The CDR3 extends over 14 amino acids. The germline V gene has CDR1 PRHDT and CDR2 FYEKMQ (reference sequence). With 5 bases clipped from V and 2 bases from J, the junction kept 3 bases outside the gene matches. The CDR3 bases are TGTGCCAGCAGCCTAACTAGCGGGCAAGAGACCCAGTACTTC. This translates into CASSLTSGQETQYF.

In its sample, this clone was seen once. The DNA of the CDR3 is TGTGCCAGCAGTATCGGGGGGCGTTCACCCCTCCACTTT. As protein: CASSIGGRSPLHF. This chain connects TRBV6-5 to TRBJ1-6; D is possibly TRBD1 (6 bases). Germline V CDR1 and CDR2: MNHEY, SVGAGI. The CDR3 covers 13 residues. V lost 5 bases and J 9 bases, leaving 11 bases between the germline ends.

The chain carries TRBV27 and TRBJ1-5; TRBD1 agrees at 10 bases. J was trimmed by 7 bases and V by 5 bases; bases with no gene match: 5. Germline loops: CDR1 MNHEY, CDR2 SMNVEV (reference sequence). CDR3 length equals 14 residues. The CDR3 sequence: CASSPRQGAQPQHF. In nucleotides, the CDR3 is TGTGCCAGCAGTCCCCGACAGGGGGCACAGCCCCAGCATTTT.

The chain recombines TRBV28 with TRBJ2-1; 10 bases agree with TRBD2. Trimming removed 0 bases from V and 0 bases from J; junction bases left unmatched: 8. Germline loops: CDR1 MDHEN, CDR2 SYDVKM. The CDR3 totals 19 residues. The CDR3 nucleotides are TGTGCCAGCAGTTTATGGGCTAGCGGGGGAGGGAGCTCCTACAATGAGCAGTTCTTC. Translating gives CASSLWASGGGSSYNEQFF.

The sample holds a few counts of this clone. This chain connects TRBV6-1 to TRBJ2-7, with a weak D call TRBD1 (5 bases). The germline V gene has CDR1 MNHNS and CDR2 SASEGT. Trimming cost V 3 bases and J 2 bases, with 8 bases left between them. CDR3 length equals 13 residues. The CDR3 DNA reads TGTGCCAGCAGTGACCCGACAGCCTACGAGCAGTACTTC. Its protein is CASSDPTAYEQYF.

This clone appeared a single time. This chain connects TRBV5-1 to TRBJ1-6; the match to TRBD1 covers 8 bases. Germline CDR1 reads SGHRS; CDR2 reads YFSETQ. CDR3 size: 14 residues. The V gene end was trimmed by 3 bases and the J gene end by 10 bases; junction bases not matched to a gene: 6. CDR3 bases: TGCGCCAGCAGCTGGGGACAGGAGGAGTCACCCCTCCACTTT. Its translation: CASSWGQEESPLHF. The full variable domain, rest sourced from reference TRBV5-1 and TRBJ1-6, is KAGVTQTPRYLIKTRGQQVTLSCSPISGHRSVSWYQQTPGQGLQFLFEYFSETQRNKGNFPGRFSGRQFSNSRSEMNVSTLELGDSALYLCASSWGQEESPLHFGNGTRLTVT.

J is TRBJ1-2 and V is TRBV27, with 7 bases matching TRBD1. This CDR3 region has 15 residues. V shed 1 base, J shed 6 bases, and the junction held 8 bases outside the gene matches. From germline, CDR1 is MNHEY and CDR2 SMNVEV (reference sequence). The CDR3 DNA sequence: TGTGCCAGCAGTTTATATCGCACAGGGGCGGATGGCTACACCTTC. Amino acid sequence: CASSLYRTGADGYTF.

The CDR3 sequence is CASGWGSSSVVLEQYF. The CDR3 coding sequence is TGTGCTAGTGGTTGGGGCTCTTCGTCTGTGGTCCTTGAGCAGTACTTC. V is TRBV12-5 and J is TRBJ2-7, with a tentative D call TRBD1 (5 bases). This CDR3 is built from 16 residues. Per germline, CDR1 LGHNT and CDR2 FRNRAP. Trimming left V 4 bases short and J 7 bases short, with 23 bases between.

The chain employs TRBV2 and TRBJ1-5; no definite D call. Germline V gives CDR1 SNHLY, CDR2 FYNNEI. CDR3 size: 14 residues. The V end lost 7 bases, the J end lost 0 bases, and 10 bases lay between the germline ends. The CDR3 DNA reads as TGTGCCAGCATGGCAGGTTATAGCAATCAGCCCCAGCATTTT. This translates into CASMAGYSNQPQHF.

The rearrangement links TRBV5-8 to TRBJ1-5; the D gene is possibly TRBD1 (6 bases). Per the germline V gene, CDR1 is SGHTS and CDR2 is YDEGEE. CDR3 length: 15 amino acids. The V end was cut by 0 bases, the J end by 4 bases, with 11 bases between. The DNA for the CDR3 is TGTGCCAGCAGCTTGGATTTAGGGGGTAATCAGCCCCAGCATTTT. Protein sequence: CASSLDLGGNQPQHF.

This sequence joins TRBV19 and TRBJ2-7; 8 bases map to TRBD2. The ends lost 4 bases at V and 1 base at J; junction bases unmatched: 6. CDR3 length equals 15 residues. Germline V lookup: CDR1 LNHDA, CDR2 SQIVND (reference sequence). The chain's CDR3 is CASSNSAGVSYEQYF. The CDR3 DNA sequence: TGTGCCAGTAGTAACTCAGCGGGAGTTTCCTACGAGCAGTACTTC.

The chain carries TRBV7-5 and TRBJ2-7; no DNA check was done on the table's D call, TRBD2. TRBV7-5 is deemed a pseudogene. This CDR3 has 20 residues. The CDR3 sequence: CARSFLTGLAGAGPSYEQYF. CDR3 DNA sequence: TGTGCCAGAAGCTTCTTAACGGGACTAGCGGGGGCTGGTCCCTCCTACGAGCAGTACTTC.

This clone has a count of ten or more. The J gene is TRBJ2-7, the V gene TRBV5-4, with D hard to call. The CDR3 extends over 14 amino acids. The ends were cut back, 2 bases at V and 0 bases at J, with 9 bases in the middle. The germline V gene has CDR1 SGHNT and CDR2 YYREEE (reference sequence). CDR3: CASSFDMNSYEQYF. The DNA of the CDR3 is TGTGCCAGCAGCTTCGACATGAACTCCTACGAGCAGTACTTC.

CDR3 nucleotides: TGTGCCAGCCGAGGGGGGACAGGGAACACTGAAGCTTTCTTT. It codes for CASRGGTGNTEAFF. V usage is TRBV27 and J usage is TRBJ1-1; 8 bases align to TRBD1. Unmatched junction bases numbered 6, after V lost 8 bases and J lost 1 base. This CDR3 is 14 amino acids long. Looked up from germline, CDR1 is MNHEY and CDR2 is SMNVEV (reference sequence).

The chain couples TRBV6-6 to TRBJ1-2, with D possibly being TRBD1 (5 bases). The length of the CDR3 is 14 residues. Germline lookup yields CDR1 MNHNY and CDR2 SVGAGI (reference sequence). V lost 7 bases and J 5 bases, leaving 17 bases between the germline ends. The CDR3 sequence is CASIPGAGGYGYTF. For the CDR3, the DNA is TGTGCCAGCATCCCCGGGGCGGGGGGATATGGCTACACCTTC.

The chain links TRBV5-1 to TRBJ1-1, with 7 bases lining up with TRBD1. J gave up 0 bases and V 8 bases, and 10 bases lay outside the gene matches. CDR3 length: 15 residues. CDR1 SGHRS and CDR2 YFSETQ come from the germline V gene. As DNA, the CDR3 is TGCGCCAGTTCGGAGGGGGCCACCTTGAACACTGAAGCTTTCTTT. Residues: CASSEGATLNTEAFF.

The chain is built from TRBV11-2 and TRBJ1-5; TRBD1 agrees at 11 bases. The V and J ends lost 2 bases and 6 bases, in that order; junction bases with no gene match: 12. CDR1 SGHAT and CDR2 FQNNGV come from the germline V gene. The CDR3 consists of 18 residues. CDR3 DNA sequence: TGTGCCAGCAGCTTAACCCTAGGCGGGACAGGGGGAATTCAGCCCCAGCATTTT. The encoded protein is CASSLTLGGTGGIQPQHF.

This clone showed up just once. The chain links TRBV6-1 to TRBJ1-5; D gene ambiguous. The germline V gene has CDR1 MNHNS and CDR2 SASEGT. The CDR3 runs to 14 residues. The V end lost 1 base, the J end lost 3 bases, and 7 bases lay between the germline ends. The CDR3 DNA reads TGTGCCAGCAGTGAAGGCAAGCTCAATCAGCCCCAGCATTTT. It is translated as CASSEGKLNQPQHF.

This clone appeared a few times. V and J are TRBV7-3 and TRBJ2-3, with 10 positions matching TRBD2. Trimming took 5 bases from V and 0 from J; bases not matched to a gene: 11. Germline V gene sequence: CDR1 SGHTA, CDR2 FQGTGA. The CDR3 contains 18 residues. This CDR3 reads CASSAGLLAGASTDTQYF. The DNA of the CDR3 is TGTGCCAGCAGCGCCGGGCTCCTAGCGGGGGCTAGCACAGATACGCAGTATTTT.

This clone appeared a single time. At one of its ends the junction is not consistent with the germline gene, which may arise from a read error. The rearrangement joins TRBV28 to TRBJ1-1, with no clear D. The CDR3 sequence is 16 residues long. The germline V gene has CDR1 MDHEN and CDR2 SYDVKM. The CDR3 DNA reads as TGTGCCAGCAGGGAGGATCCCGTCATGAACACTAATTTAGGCCTTTTT. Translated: CASREDPVMNTNLGLF.

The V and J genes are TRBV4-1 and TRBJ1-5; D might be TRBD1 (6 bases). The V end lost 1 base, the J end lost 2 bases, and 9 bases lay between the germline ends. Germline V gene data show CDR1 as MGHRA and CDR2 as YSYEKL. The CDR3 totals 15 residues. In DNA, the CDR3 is TGCGCCAGCAGCCAAGCAGGGGTGGGCAATCAGCCCCAGCATTTT. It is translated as CASSQAGVGNQPQHF.

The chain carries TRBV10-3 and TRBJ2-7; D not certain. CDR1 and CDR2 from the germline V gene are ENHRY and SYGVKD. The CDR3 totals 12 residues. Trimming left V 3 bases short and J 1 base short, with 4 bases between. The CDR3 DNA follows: TGTGCCATCAGTGATTCATCCTACGAGCAGTACTTC. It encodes CAISDSSYEQYF.